Shown below are 27 T cell receptor beta chains from a single sample sequenced in a study of identical twins. MiXCR was run by TCRdb on the 5' RACE reads, yielding one entry per CDR3 protein. The sample has around 1.7 million distinct CDR3 sequences, around a third seen once. Input material: cord blood. The receptors were sampled from a newborn girl in good health.

The chain is built from TRBV6-1 and TRBJ2-7; a weak D match, TRBD2 (7 bases). This CDR3 contains 15 residues. Germline V CDR1 and CDR2: MNHNS, SASEGT. The germline V and J ends were trimmed by 2 bases and 2 bases, with 13 bases remaining between them. In DNA form, the CDR3 reads TGTGCCAGCAGTGAAACTTCGGGGGGCCCCTACGAGCAGTACTTC. Translating it yields CASSETSGGPYEQYF.

The V and J genes are TRBV7-6 and TRBJ1-3; D gene ambiguous. Trimming pared 1 base from V and 0 bases from J, leaving 13 bases between. This CDR3 has 17 amino acids. CDR1 is SGHVS and CDR2 is FNYEAQ in the germline V gene. CDR3 DNA: TGTGCCAGCAGCTTAGAGCCCCCTCGGGACTCTGGAAACACCATATATTTT. It specifies CASSLEPPRDSGNTIYF.

The chain has TRBV28 and TRBJ2-1; D possibly corresponds to TRBD2 (5 bases). This CDR3 is 14 amino acids long. With 1 base removed from V and 4 bases from J, the gap between germline ends came to 8 bases. Per germline, CDR1 MDHEN and CDR2 SYDVKM. CDR3 in DNA: TGTGCCAGCAGTTTATCGGGGTGGTACAATGAGCAGTTCTTC. Amino acid sequence: CASSLSGWYNEQFF. The full variable domain, its missing parts supplied by reference TRBV28 and TRBJ2-1, is DVKVTQSSRYLVKRTGEKVFLECVQDMDHENMFWYRQDPGLGLRLIYFSYDVKMKEKGDIPEGYSVSREKKERFSLILESASTNQTSMYLCASSLSGWYNEQFFGPGTRLTVL.

At least ten counts were recorded for this clonotype. The chain carries TRBV2 and TRBJ2-7, with D uncertain. This CDR3 is 13 amino acids long. V lost 7 bases and J lost 2, with 12 bases in between. Germline values: CDR1 SNHLY, CDR2 FYNNEI. The CDR3 sequence is CASTPLATYEQYF. The CDR3 DNA is TGTGCCAGCACCCCTCTGGCCACCTACGAGCAGTACTTC.

This chain connects TRBV5-1 to TRBJ1-2; the match to TRBD1 covers 7 bases. After removal of 0 bases from V and 12 bases from J, the junction contained 14 bases not matched to a gene. Germline CDR1 SGHRS, CDR2 YFSETQ. The CDR3 runs 15 residues. The CDR3 region has the DNA TGCGCCAGCAGCTTGGAATCCCACAGGGGAGGTGAAAACACCTTC. Translating it yields CASSLESHRGGENTF.

A few counts support this clonotype. The chain carries TRBV6-1 and TRBJ2-4; TRBD2 matches at 7 bases. The J call may be faulty, since TRBJ2-7 better matches the DNA end. The germline gives CDR1 MNHNS, CDR2 SASEGT. The CDR3 totals 14 residues. CDR3 coding DNA: TGTGCCAGCAGTGAAGCCGGGGGGTTCTACGAGCAGTACTTC. It codes for CASSEAGGFYEQYF.

This clonotype has just a few counts. The chain recombines TRBV7-2 with TRBJ2-3; 7 bases align to TRBD2. V gave up 1 base and J gave up 5 bases; unmatched junction bases: 6. The CDR3 has 15 amino acids. CDR1 is SGHTA and CDR2 is FQGNSA in the germline V gene. As DNA, the CDR3 is TGTGCCAGCAGCTTAGGGGGGGGACGGAAAGATACGCAGTATTTT. Protein sequence: CASSLGGGRKDTQYF.

This clonotype was found many times. This chain uses TRBV28 with TRBJ2-7; no clear D. The ends were cut back, 5 bases at V and 1 base at J, with 9 bases in the middle. CDR1 MDHEN and CDR2 SYDVKM come from the germline V gene. The CDR3 has 13 amino acids. The CDR3: CASSPVESYEQYF. The CDR3 DNA follows: TGTGCCAGCAGTCCCGTAGAGTCCTACGAGCAGTACTTC. Variable domain in full (rest from reference TRBV28 and TRBJ2-7): DVKVTQSSRYLVKRTGEKVFLECVQDMDHENMFWYRQDPGLGLRLIYFSYDVKMKEKGDIPEGYSVSREKKERFSLILESASTNQTSMYLCASSPVESYEQYFGPGTRLTVT.

This clonotype was observed a few times. This chain connects TRBV7-8 to TRBJ2-7; 7 nucleotides match TRBD1. V shed 4 bases and J 4 bases; nucleotides not matched to a gene: 7. CDR1 is SGHVS, CDR2 FQNEAQ, per germline. There are 14 residues in the CDR3. Here the CDR3 reads CASSSHRGQYEQYF. For the CDR3, the DNA is TGTGCCAGCAGCTCGCACAGGGGTCAGTACGAGCAGTACTTC. The variable domain in full, completed from reference TRBV7-8 and TRBJ2-7, reads GAGVSQSPRYKVAKRGQDVALRCDPISGHVSLFWYQQALGQGPEFLTYFQNEAQLDKSGLPSDRFFAERPEGSVSTLKIQRTQQEDSAVYLCASSSHRGQYEQYFGPGTRLTVT.

The genes are TRBV20-1 and TRBJ2-1, with 7 bases fitting TRBD2. The germline CDR1 and CDR2 sequences are DFQATT and SNEGSKA (reference sequence). There are 13 residues in the CDR3. J lost 10 bases, V lost 4 bases, and 10 bases had no gene match. The CDR3: CSATETSLYEQFF. In DNA, the CDR3 is TGCAGTGCTACCGAGACTAGCCTCTACGAGCAGTTCTTC.

J is TRBJ2-7 and V is TRBV3-1; 14 bases agree with TRBD2. The V segment lost 4 bases and the J segment 7 bases; nucleotides outside the gene matches: 6. From germline, CDR1 is LGHDT and CDR2 YNNKEL (reference sequence). The CDR3 covers 15 residues. DNA of the CDR3: TGTGCCAGCAGCCGACTAGCGGGAGGGCTAGGTGAGCAGTACTTC. As protein: CASSRLAGGLGEQYF.

The V call is TRBV4-1, the J call TRBJ2-7; the match to TRBD2 covers 7 bases. The germline CDR1 and CDR2 sequences are MGHRA and YSYEKL. Trimming cost V 1 base and J 5 bases; bases outside gene matches: 8. CDR3 size: 15 residues. The CDR3 DNA reads as TGCGCCAGCAGCCAAGTAAGCGGGATTGTCCACGAGCAGTACTTC. It is translated as CASSQVSGIVHEQYF.

This chain connects TRBV12-3 or TRBV12-4 to TRBJ2-2, with TRBD2 as a possible D gene (6 bases). V was clipped by 6 bases and J by 5 bases, with 16 bases between them. The CDR3 contains 15 residues. The CDR3 region has the DNA TGTGCCAGCAGAAGGACCGGGGGTTATACCGGGGAGCTGTTTTTT. It yields the protein CASRRTGGYTGELFF.

This rearrangement joins TRBV7-2 to TRBJ2-3, with D possibly TRBD2 on 6 matching bases. The germline V gene has CDR1 SGHTA and CDR2 FQGNSA. The V and J ends lost 3 bases and 7 bases respectively, with 11 bases between them. This CDR3 is built from 13 residues. In DNA, the CDR3 is TGTGCCAGCAGCTTGACACTAGCTAATACGCAGTATTTT. Amino acids: CASSLTLANTQYF.

This clonotype was seen a few times. The chain recombines TRBV5-1 with TRBJ1-2; no firm D call. Germline V CDR1 and CDR2: SGHRS, YFSETQ. Trimming took off 0 bases at V and 2 bases at J, with 8 bases between the two ends. The CDR3 runs 14 residues. CDR3 sequence (DNA): TGCGCCAGCAGCTTGGAGGCCAGCAACTATGGCTACACCTTC. This sequence encodes CASSLEASNYGYTF.

The chain couples TRBV20-1 to TRBJ1-2; D is possibly TRBD1 (5 bases). The CDR3 runs 14 residues. Germline-derived CDR1 and CDR2 are DFQATT and SNEGSKA (reference sequence). In DNA form, the CDR3 reads TGCAATGCCGAAAGCCGGGACTTAAACTATGGCTACACCTTC. Protein: CNAESRDLNYGYTF.

In this sample, this clonotype turned up a few times. This chain uses TRBV10-3 with TRBJ2-3; D possibly corresponds to TRBD2 (6 bases). This CDR3 is built from 16 residues. Trimming removed 3 bases from V and 0 bases from J, with 13 bases in between. Per germline, CDR1 ENHRY and CDR2 SYGVKD. This CDR3 reads CAISDTSRESTDTQYF. The CDR3 DNA is TGTGCCATCAGTGACACCTCCCGGGAGAGCACAGATACGCAGTATTTT.

This clonotype came up a few times. The chain is built from TRBV12-5 and TRBJ2-5, with D possibly being TRBD1 (6 bases). This CDR3 has 12 amino acids. Trimming pared 9 bases from V and 2 bases from J, leaving 10 bases between. Germline loops: CDR1 LGHNT, CDR2 FRNRAP. The DNA of the CDR3 is TGTGCTAGCCAGGGGTTTCAAGAGACCCAGTACTTC. As protein: CASQGFQETQYF. Variable domain in full (rest from reference TRBV12-5 and TRBJ2-5): DARVTQTPRHKVTEMGQEVTMRCQPILGHNTVFWYRQTMMQGLELLAYFRNRAPLDDSGMPKDRFSAEMPDATLATLKIQPSEPRDSAVYFCASQGFQETQYFGPGTRLLVL.

Worth noting for this clonotype: A much bigger clone sits one base away, suggesting this may be a read error. The rearrangement links TRBV12-3 or TRBV12-4 to TRBJ2-5, with a weak D call TRBD2 (5 bases). This CDR3 is 14 amino acids long. The ends were cut back, 7 bases at V and 4 bases at J, with 16 bases in the middle. This CDR3 reads CASNADGERETQYF. DNA of the CDR3: TGTGCCAGCAACGCAGACGGGGAACGAGAGACCCAGTACTTC.

The V call is TRBV7-9, the J call TRBJ2-5; D is possibly TRBD1 (6 bases). Matching the DNA end better, TRBJ2-1 makes the J call doubtful. CDR1 is SEHNR and CDR2 is FQNEAQ in the germline V gene (reference sequence). The CDR3 is 16 amino acids. CDR3 loop: CASSLAQAGVQETQFF. The CDR3 DNA follows: TGTGCCAGCAGCTTAGCTCAGGCAGGGGTCCAAGAGACCCAGTTCTTC.

V gene TRBV27 combines with J gene TRBJ2-7, with 10 bases that match TRBD2. V shed 8 bases, J shed 1 base, and the junction held 2 bases outside the gene matches. The CDR3 consists of 13 residues. Germline V gene sequence: CDR1 MNHEY, CDR2 SMNVEV (reference sequence). CDR3 DNA sequence: TGTGCCAGCTGGACTAGCGGATCCTACGAGCAGTACTTC. Protein sequence: CASWTSGSYEQYF.

This clonotype turned up a few times. The V and J genes are TRBV20-1 and TRBJ2-1; 7 bases align to TRBD1. V lost 5 bases and J lost 4; bases outside the gene matches: 8. CDR1 and CDR2 (germline): DFQATT, SNEGSKA (reference sequence). This CDR3 comprises 14 residues. The CDR3 coding sequence is TGCAGTGCTGAAGCCGGGACAGCGTACAATGAGCAGTTCTTC. Translation gives CSAEAGTAYNEQFF.

This clonotype was detected many times. The chain uses TRBV5-1 and TRBJ1-1; 10 bases map to TRBD1. Germline CDR1 SGHRS, CDR2 YFSETQ. The CDR3 spans 14 residues. V trimming: 4 bases; J trimming: 4 bases; junction bases outside the gene matches: 4. The CDR3 sequence: CASSPGTGVTEAFF. The CDR3 nucleotides read TGCGCCAGCAGCCCCGGGACAGGGGTCACTGAAGCTTTCTTT.

The genes are TRBV20-1 and TRBJ2-1; 14 nucleotides line up with TRBD2. J gave up 15 bases and V 2 bases, and 3 bases lay outside the gene matches. The CDR3 extends over 12 amino acids. The germline V gene has CDR1 DFQATT and CDR2 SNEGSKA (reference sequence). CDR3 sequence (DNA): TGCAGTGCTAGACGACTAGCGGGGGGGCTGTTCTTC. This encodes CSARRLAGGLFF.

Details on this clonotype: Since the CDR3 does not end with the conserved phenylalanine or tryptophan, this likely comes from a read error. The chain is built from TRBV7-2 and TRBJ1-5; tentative D call: TRBD1 (6 bases). The CDR3 spans 15 residues. From germline, CDR1 is SGHTA and CDR2 FQGNSA. The V gene lost 1 base and the J gene lost 5 bases, with 12 bases spanning the gap. As DNA, the CDR3 is TGTGCCAGCAGCTTAGGGTTCAGGGGAGATCAGCCCCAGCATGTT. Translation gives CASSLGFRGDQPQHV.

This clonotype was counted between two and nine times. This sequence joins TRBV20-1 and TRBJ2-1, with 10 nucleotides matching TRBD2. The V gene's germline CDR1 is DFQATT and CDR2 SNEGSKA (reference sequence). With 2 bases clipped from V and 9 bases from J, the junction kept 22 bases outside the gene matches. The CDR3 runs 19 residues. CDR3 coding DNA: TGCAGTGCTAGAAGACAGGGGTTTAGGGCTAGCGGGAGCGACGGTGAGCAGTTCTTC. This encodes CSARRQGFRASGSDGEQFF.

This clonotype came up many times. In DNA, the CDR3 is TGTGCCAGTAGTATACAGGGCACAGATACGCAGTATTTT. It is translated as CASSIQGTDTQYF. The chain couples TRBV19 to TRBJ2-3; no clear D. Germline CDR1 is LNHDA and CDR2 is SQIVND (reference sequence). The V end was cut by 2 bases, the J end by 1 base, with 4 bases between. The CDR3 length is 13 residues.